This passage covers 12 T cell receptor beta chains from one sample sequenced in a study of OX40 agonist ivuxolimab in advanced cancers. The library was obtained by the immunoSEQ multiplex PCR assay. TCRdb carries this immuneACCESS record with in-frame sequences only. Its versions omit some clonotypes, under half of them owing to an unresolved V gene in the studies checked, with the rest unexplained. A total of more than 60,000 clones appear in this sample, roughly 86% of them only once. The top ten hold about 1.2% of the sample. This material consisted of CD4+ or CD8+ T cells sorted from blood, taken in a trial of the OX40 agonist ivuxolimab. Receptors originate from an adult with an advanced solid tumor such as melanoma, head and neck, liver or kidney cancer.

J is TRBJ1-1 and V is TRBV14, with TRBD1 matching over 7 bases. Per the germline V gene, CDR1 is SGHDN and CDR2 is FVKESK. Trimming cost V 4 bases and J 5 bases; bases outside gene matches: 7. The CDR3 is 14 residues long. The CDR3 DNA reads TGTGCCAGCAGCCCCCTACAGGGGAGGACTGAAGCTTTCTTT. Protein: CASSPLQGRTEAFF.

The chain recombines TRBV19 with TRBJ1-1, with D hard to call. Germline V gene lookup returns CDR1 LNHDA and CDR2 SQIVND (reference sequence). CDR3 length: 13 amino acids. The V and J ends lost 0 bases and 7 bases respectively, with 9 bases between them. CDR3 region: CASSIDQRFEAFF. In nucleotides, the CDR3 is TGTGCCAGTAGTATAGACCAGCGATTTGAAGCTTTCTTT.

V and J are TRBV4-1 and TRBJ2-5; D not certain. Between the trimmed V and J ends, which lost 1 base and 4 bases, there was a span of 16 bases. CDR3 length: 16 amino acids. CDR1 and CDR2 from the germline V gene are MGHRA and YSYEKL. Here the CDR3 DNA reads TGCGCCAGCAGCCAAGCCCCGCGGTCCATGGGAGAGACCCAGTACTTC. It codes for CASSQAPRSMGETQYF.

This rearrangement joins TRBV7-2 to TRBJ2-1, with TRBD2 matching 15 bases. Germline V gene data show CDR1 as SGHTA and CDR2 as FQGNSA. The CDR3 runs to 16 residues. The V gene end was trimmed by 2 bases and the J gene end by 7 bases; junction bases not matched to a gene: 3. CDR3 protein: CASSLPGLAGGNEQFF. The CDR3 DNA is TGTGCCAGCAGCTTACCGGGACTAGCGGGGGGTAATGAGCAGTTCTTC.

The chain links TRBV4-2 to TRBJ2-5, with TRBD2 matching 10 bases. Per germline, CDR1 LGHNA and CDR2 YNFKEQ. This CDR3 spans 18 amino acids. V trimming: 3 bases; J trimming: 5 bases; junction bases outside the gene matches: 15. CDR3 in amino acids: CASSQDPIAGGRVETQYF. For the CDR3, the DNA is TGTGCCAGCAGCCAGGATCCAATAGCGGGGGGAAGGGTGGAGACCCAGTACTTC.

J is TRBJ1-5 and V is TRBV15; no definite D call. This CDR3 contains 15 residues. Trimming pared 2 bases from V and 7 bases from J, leaving 15 bases between. CDR1 LNHNV and CDR2 YYDKDF come from the germline V gene (reference sequence). CDR3 sequence: CATSRSPGIRQPQHF. The CDR3 region has the DNA TGTGCCACCAGCAGAAGCCCGGGGATCCGGCAGCCCCAGCATTTT.

This clone was recorded once. DNA for the CDR3: TGTGCCAGCAGCCTGGGGGGGGCGTCGGATGGCTACACCTTC. This translates into CASSLGGASDGYTF. The rearrangement uses TRBV5-4 and TRBJ1-2, with D possibly being TRBD1 (6 bases). The CDR3 extends over 14 amino acids. Germline V gene data show CDR1 as SGHNT and CDR2 as YYREEE (reference sequence). V lost 4 bases and J 6 bases, leaving 16 bases between the germline ends.

The V call is TRBV5-1, the J call TRBJ2-7; 9 bases fit TRBD1. The CDR3 covers 12 residues. V lost 3 bases, J lost 6 bases, and 1 base stayed unmatched. CDR1 is SGHRS, CDR2 YFSETQ, per germline. The CDR3 bases are TGCGCCAGCAGCTACAGGGGGCTCGAGCAGTACTTC. Translation: CASSYRGLEQYF.

The rearrangement links TRBV7-9 to TRBJ1-1; 7 bases are shared with TRBD1. The junction had 7 bases not matched to a gene; V was cut back by 5 bases and J by 1 base. The V gene's germline CDR1 is SEHNR and CDR2 FQNEAQ (reference sequence). CDR3 length: 15 amino acids. The CDR3 sequence: CASSLLGGSNTEAFF. In DNA, the CDR3 is TGTGCCAGCAGCCTACTAGGGGGCTCGAACACTGAAGCTTTCTTT.

V gene TRBV28 combines with J gene TRBJ1-2; maybe TRBD1 (5 bases). CDR1 is MDHEN, CDR2 SYDVKM, per germline. V was cut by 5 bases and J by 5 bases, with 12 bases left in between. This CDR3 has 13 residues. CDR3 nucleotides: TGTGCCAGCAGTCCTCAGGGATTTTATGGCTACACCTTC. This translates into CASSPQGFYGYTF.

This sequence joins TRBV5-1 and TRBJ2-2; no reliable D call. CDR3 length: 15 residues. Trimming pared 2 bases from V and 5 bases from J, leaving 13 bases between. Per the germline V gene, CDR1 is SGHRS and CDR2 is YFSETQ. CDR3 amino acids: CASSLRASDTGELFF. CDR3 DNA: TGCGCCAGCAGCTTAAGGGCCTCGGATACCGGGGAGCTGTTTTTT. The whole variable domain, remainder taken from reference TRBV5-1 and TRBJ2-2, is KAGVTQTPRYLIKTRGQQVTLSCSPISGHRSVSWYQQTPGQGLQFLFEYFSETQRNKGNFPGRFSGRQFSNSRSEMNVSTLELGDSALYLCASSLRASDTGELFFGEGSRLTVL.

The V and J genes are TRBV7-9 and TRBJ2-4, with a tentative D call TRBD2 (5 bases). The CDR3 spans 15 residues. Germline V gene data show CDR1 as SEHNR and CDR2 as FQNEAQ (reference sequence). Deletions cut 6 bases from V and 8 bases from J, with 20 bases between. The CDR3 DNA reads TGTGCCAGCAGTCAGCCCGGGAAAACCGGTCACATTCAGTACTTC. This codes for CASSQPGKTGHIQYF.